The rows below give T cell receptor beta chains drawn from one sample of a study of blood T cell repertoires in COVID-19. Profiled with immunoSEQ multiplex PCR; TCRdb holds only in-frame clones, not every one. The table shows about 150,000 clones, with 65% to 85% occurring only once. The source material was peripheral blood. The receptors shown here come from a woman aged 55-70 years with acute or convalescent COVID-19. Each CDR3 is given with its conserved first and last residue. The D gene is left open where the match is weak. The size field is filled for only some rows; it gives once, few, many or a size class.

d_gene,abundance,j_gene,v_gene,CDR3aa,CDR3nt
TRBD1,few,TRBJ1-5,TRBV7-2,CASSLSTGNQPQHF,TGTGCCAGCAGCTTATCGACAGGGAATCAGCCCCAGCATTTT
-,few,TRBJ2-3,TRBV4-1,CASSLGQGTDTQYF,TGCGCCAGCAGCCTCGGTCAGGGAACAGATACGCAGTATTTT
-,-,TRBJ2-3,TRBV14,CASSQVRPLGTDTQYF,TGTGCCAGCAGCCAAGTTCGTCCACTCGGCACAGATACGCAGTATTTT
-,once,TRBJ1-6,TRBV6-2/TRBV6-3,CASSYSIGEANSPLHF,TGTGCCAGCAGTTACTCGATTGGGGAGGCAAATTCACCCCTCCACTTT
-,-,TRBJ2-5,TRBV5-1,CASSSPGTRETQYF,TGCGCCAGCAGCTCCCCGGGTACGCGGGAGACCCAGTACTTC
-,-,TRBJ1-5,TRBV5-1,CASSLDWNQPQHF,TGCGCCAGCAGCCTAGACTGGAATCAGCCCCAGCATTTT
-,-,TRBJ1-1,TRBV15,CATSRLDIPEAFF,TGTGCCACCAGCAGATTAGACATCCCTGAAGCTTTCTTT
TRBD1,-,TRBJ1-3,TRBV19,CASSRKTGTGNTIYF,TGTGCCAGTAGTAGAAAGACAGGGACTGGAAACACCATATATTTT
TRBD2,-,TRBJ2-5,TRBV5-1,CASKSGGRQETQYF,TGCGCCAGCAAAAGCGGGGGGCGTCAAGAGACCCAGTACTTC
-,-,TRBJ1-2,TRBV5-1,CASSLQRAGGYTF,TGCGCCAGCAGCTTACAGAGGGCGGGAGGCTACACCTTC
TRBD1,-,TRBJ2-7,TRBV19,CASSRDRGWEQYF,TGTGCCAGTAGCCGGGACAGGGGTTGGGAGCAGTACTTC
-,-,TRBJ1-1,TRBV28,CASSLGVETKAFF,TGTGCCAGCAGTTTGGGAGTTGAGACAAAAGCTTTCTTT